These T cell receptor beta chains were read from a single sample in a study of regulatory dendritic cells for organ transplantation. Only in-frame clones appear in the TCRdb table, and some are missing; sequencing was by immunoSEQ multiplex PCR. This table holds more than 10,000 clones, around nine tenths found once. These receptors have no identified antigens. Sequencing was performed on naive CD8+ T cells from blood cultured with dendritic cells. The receptors come from a human donor in good health. The CDR3 runs from the conserved cysteine through the conserved F or W. D genes are given only for firm matches. Only some rows state a clone size, as once, few, many or a class for expanded clones.

V gene	D gene	J gene	CDR3 length	clone size	CDR3 DNA	CDR3 protein
TRBV5-5	.	TRBJ1-1	13	.	TGTGCCAGCAGCCCGCCCCCTAGCACTGAAGCTTTCTTT	CASSPPPSTEAFF
TRBV12-5	.	TRBJ2-3	19	.	TGTGCTAGTGGTTTGGTACTCCGGAACAGAGGGGTCGGAACAGATACGCAGTATTTT	CASGLVLRNRGVGTDTQYF
TRBV7-9	TRBD2	TRBJ2-7	16	.	TGTGCCAGCAGCTTAGAAGATCTAGCGGGAGTCTACGAGCAGTACTTC	CASSLEDLAGVYEQYF
TRBV30	.	TRBJ2-2	12	.	TGTGCCTGGGGGGAAAGCGCCGGGGAGCTGTTTTTT	CAWGESAGELFF
TRBV7-9	.	TRBJ1-2	13	.	TGTGCCAGCATCCCCTGGAAGGGAGATGGCTACACCTTC	CASIPWKGDGYTF
TRBV18	.	TRBJ2-3	16	few	TGTGCCAGCTCCGACATCACCACGGGTTTTCTGGATACGCAGTATTTT	CASSDITTGFLDTQYF
TRBV7-9	.	TRBJ2-5	14	.	TGTGCCAGCAGCTTAGCTTCGCGTGGAGAGACCCAGTACTTC	CASSLASRGETQYF
TRBV5-6	.	TRBJ1-1	12	.	TGTGCCAGCAGCTTGGGGGACACTGAAGCTTTCTTT	CASSLGDTEAFF
TRBV19	.	TRBJ1-2	15	few	TGTGCCAGTAGTCCACAGGGTCCCACCAACTATGGCTACACCTTC	CASSPQGPTNYGYTF
TRBV7-9	.	TRBJ1-5	15	.	TGTGCCAGCAGCTTAGCAGGGGGTAGCAATCAGCCCCAGCATTTT	CASSLAGGSNQPQHF
TRBV5-4	.	TRBJ1-1	16	.	TGTGCCAGCACCCCCCCCGCGGGACAAATGAACACTGAAGCTTTCTTT	CASTPPAGQMNTEAFF
TRBV7-2	.	TRBJ2-7	15	.	TGTGCCAGCAGCTTAATTAGCACGGCCTCCTACGAGCAGTACTTC	CASSLISTASYEQYF
TRBV19	.	TRBJ1-1	14	few	TGTGCCAGTAGGTCCCCCCCTTCGGGGACTGAAGCTTTCTTT	CASRSPPSGTEAFF
TRBV4-2	.	TRBJ1-2	15	.	TGTGCCAGCAGCCAAGATCCCAACAGAAGTGATGGCTACACCTTC	CASSQDPNRSDGYTF
TRBV4-2	.	TRBJ1-3	14	few	TGTGCCAGCAGCCAAGAAGAGGCCCAAAACACCATATATTTT	CASSQEEAQNTIYF
TRBV27	.	TRBJ1-1	15	.	TGTGCCAGCAGGTTAAACATGGCCGTGAACACTGAAGCTTTCTTT	CASRLNMAVNTEAFF
TRBV27	.	TRBJ2-5	14	.	TGTGCCAGCAGTTTGACGGGACTTCAAGAGACCCAGTACTTC	CASSLTGLQETQYF
TRBV6-5	TRBD2	TRBJ2-1	15	.	TGTGCCACCGGGTGGGCGGGAGGGCCAAACAATGAGCAGTTCTTC	CATGWAGGPNNEQFF
TRBV6-1	.	TRBJ1-1	11	.	TGTGCCACGATCATGAACACTGAAGCTTTCTTT	CATIMNTEAFF
TRBV5-4	.	TRBJ2-4	13	.	TGTGCCAGCAGCTTGGAGGCCGTCAACATTCAGTACTTC	CASSLEAVNIQYF
TRBV9	TRBD2	TRBJ2-7	18	.	TGTGCCAGCAGCCCGGGACTAGCGGTCCCCCTAACATCCTACGAGCAGTACTTC	CASSPGLAVPLTSYEQYF
TRBV29-1	TRBD2	TRBJ2-1	16	.	TGCAGCGTTGACGGGCTAGCGGGGATCCTCTACAATGAGCAGTTCTTC	CSVDGLAGILYNEQFF
TRBV28	TRBD2	TRBJ2-7	15	.	TGTGCCAGCAGCCCCTCCCCCGGGGGGGGGCACGAGCAGTACTTC	CASSPSPGGGHEQYF
TRBV15	TRBD1	TRBJ2-7	16	.	TGTGCCACCAGCAGAGCCCCGGGACAGGGTCCCTACGAGCAGTACTTC	CATSRAPGQGPYEQYF
TRBV9	.	TRBJ2-3	15	once	TGTGCCAGCAGTCGCCGGGACTCTGACACAGATACGCAGTATTTT	CASSRRDSDTDTQYF
TRBV6-6	.	TRBJ2-7	13	.	TGTGCCAGCAGATTCCGCAGCTCCTACGAGCAGTACTTC	CASRFRSSYEQYF
TRBV30	TRBD1	TRBJ2-7	11	.	TGTGCCCGCGGGACAGGGAACGAGCAGTACTTC	CARGTGNEQYF
TRBV19	TRBD1	TRBJ2-7	13	.	TGTGCCAGTAGTATACGACAGGGCTACGAGCAGTACTTC	CASSIRQGYEQYF
TRBV5-6	.	TRBJ2-7	15	.	TGTGCCAGCAGCGATTACCTTTGGAGCGCCTACGAGCAGTACTTC	CASSDYLWSAYEQYF
TRBV7-9	TRBD1	TRBJ2-2	17	.	TGTGCCAGCAGCTCCGGAATAGACAGGGGGCAGAACGGGGAGCTGTTTTTT	CASSSGIDRGQNGELFF
TRBV15	.	TRBJ2-7	14	few	TGTGCCACCAGCCCCGGCTTCGGGCACTACGAGCAGTACTTC	CATSPGFGHYEQYF
TRBV10-2	.	TRBJ1-1	15	.	TGCGCCAGCAGTGAGTCTTCGTGGGGGAGTACTGAAGCTTTCTTT	CASSESSWGSTEAFF
TRBV7-8	TRBD1	TRBJ1-1	15	.	TGTGCCAGCAGCTTAGGGAGAACAGGGGGCACTGAAGCTTTCTTT	CASSLGRTGGTEAFF
TRBV9	TRBD1	TRBJ2-5	14	.	TGTGCCAGCAGCTCCGGACAGGGACAAGAGACCCAGTACTTC	CASSSGQGQETQYF
TRBV7-9	TRBD1	TRBJ2-7	14	.	TGTGCCAGCAGCCCCCGGGACAGAATTTACGAGCAGTACTTC	CASSPRDRIYEQYF
TRBV6-5	TRBD2	TRBJ2-1	15	.	TGTGCCAGCAGTAACGGGCTAGCGGGAGTTGATGAGCAGTTCTTC	CASSNGLAGVDEQFF
TRBV4-3	TRBD1	TRBJ1-1	14	.	TGCGCCAGCAGCCAAGACGGGACAGGGTATGAAGCTTTCTTT	CASSQDGTGYEAFF
TRBV5-5	TRBD1	TRBJ2-7	15	.	TGTGCCAGCAGCTTTTTGGGCCACAGGGGCTACGAGCAGTACTTC	CASSFLGHRGYEQYF
TRBV2	.	TRBJ2-3	15	.	TGTGCCAGCAGTGAATGGGCGGGTTCGACAGATACGCAGTATTTT	CASSEWAGSTDTQYF
TRBV19	TRBD1	TRBJ2-7	15	.	TGTGCCAGTAGTGCGGGACAGGGGGACTATGTGGAGCAGTACTTC	CASSAGQGDYVEQYF
TRBV5-4	.	TRBJ1-5	14	.	TGTGCCAGCAGCTTGGGGGGCGGAAGTCAGCCCCAGCATTTT	CASSLGGGSQPQHF
TRBV28	.	TRBJ2-7	14	.	TGTGCCAGCAGTTTACAGGGACATCTTAAGGAGCAGTACTTC	CASSLQGHLKEQYF
TRBV5-1	.	TRBJ1-4	15	.	TGCGCCAGCAGTGGTGAGGGTACAACTAATGAAAAACTGTTTTTT	CASSGEGTTNEKLFF
TRBV7-9	.	TRBJ2-7	16	.	TGTGCCAGCAGCTTGTATAAGGGGGGCTCCCGGGACGAGCAGTACTTC	CASSLYKGGSRDEQYF
TRBV9	TRBD1	TRBJ2-1	17	.	TGTGCCAGCAGCATCAACAGGGGGATCCGCTCCTACAATGAGCAGTTCTTC	CASSINRGIRSYNEQFF
TRBV6-5	.	TRBJ1-5	14	.	TGTGCCAGCAGACCAGGGGTCTACAATCAGCCCCAGCATTTT	CASRPGVYNQPQHF
TRBV28	TRBD2	TRBJ2-2	15	.	TGTGCCAGCAGCGCCAGCGGGAAGAACACCGGGGAGCTGTTTTTT	CASSASGKNTGELFF
TRBV20-1	TRBD1	TRBJ1-1	11	.	TGCAGTGCTTCGGACAGGGGGCTCGCTTTCTTT	CSASDRGLAFF
TRBV16	TRBD2	TRBJ2-5	15	.	TGTGCCAGCAGCCAATTTACGCGGGAGAGGGAGACCCAGTACTTC	CASSQFTRERETQYF